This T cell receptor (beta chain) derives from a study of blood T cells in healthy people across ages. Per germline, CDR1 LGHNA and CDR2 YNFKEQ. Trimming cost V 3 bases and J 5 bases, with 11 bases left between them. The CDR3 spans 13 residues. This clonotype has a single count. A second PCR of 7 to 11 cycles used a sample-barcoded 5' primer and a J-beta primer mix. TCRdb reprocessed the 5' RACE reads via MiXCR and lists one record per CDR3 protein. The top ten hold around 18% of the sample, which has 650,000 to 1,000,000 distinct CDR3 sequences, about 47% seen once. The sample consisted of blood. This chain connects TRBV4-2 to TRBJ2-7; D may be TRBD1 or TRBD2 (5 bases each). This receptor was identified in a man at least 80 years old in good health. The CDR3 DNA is TGTGCCAGCAGCCAGTCCGGGACCGACGAGCAGTACTTC. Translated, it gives CASSQSGTDEQYF.